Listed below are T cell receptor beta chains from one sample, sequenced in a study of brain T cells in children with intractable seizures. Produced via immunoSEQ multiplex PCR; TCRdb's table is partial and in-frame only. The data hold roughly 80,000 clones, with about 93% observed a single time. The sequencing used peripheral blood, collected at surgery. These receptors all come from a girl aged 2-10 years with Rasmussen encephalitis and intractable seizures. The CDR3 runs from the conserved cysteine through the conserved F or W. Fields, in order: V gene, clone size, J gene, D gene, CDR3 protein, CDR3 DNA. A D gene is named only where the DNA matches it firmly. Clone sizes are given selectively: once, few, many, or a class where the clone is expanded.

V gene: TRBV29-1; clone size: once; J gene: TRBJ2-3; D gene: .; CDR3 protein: CSARGGQDTQYF; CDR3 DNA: TGCAGCGCCAGGGGGGGGCAAGATACGCAGTATTTT
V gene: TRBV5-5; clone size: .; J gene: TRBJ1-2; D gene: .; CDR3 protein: CASSPRKGGYTF; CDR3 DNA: TGTGCCAGCAGCCCACGGAAAGGGGGCTACACCTTC
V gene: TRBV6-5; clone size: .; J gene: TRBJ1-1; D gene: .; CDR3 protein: CASSYSDSNTEAFF; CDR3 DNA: TGTGCCAGCAGTTACTCTGACAGCAACACTGAAGCTTTCTTT
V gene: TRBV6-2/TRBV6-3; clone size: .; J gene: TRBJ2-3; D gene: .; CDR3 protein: CASSYRRGGVVDTQYF; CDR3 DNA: TGTGCCAGCAGTTACCGAAGGGGGGGCGTAGTAGATACGCAGTATTTT
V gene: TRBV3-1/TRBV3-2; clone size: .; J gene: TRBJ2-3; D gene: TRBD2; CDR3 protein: CASSPGVAGLSDTQYF; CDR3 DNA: TGTGCCAGCAGCCCCGGGGTAGCGGGGTTGTCAGATACGCAGTATTTT
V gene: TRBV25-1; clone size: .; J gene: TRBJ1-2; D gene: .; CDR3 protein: CASRGVIGYGYTF; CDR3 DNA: TGTGCCAGCCGGGGGGTCATAGGCTATGGCTACACCTTC
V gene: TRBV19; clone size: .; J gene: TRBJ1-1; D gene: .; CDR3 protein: CASSKGGEAFF; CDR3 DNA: TGTGCCAGTAGTAAGGGGGGAGAAGCTTTCTTT
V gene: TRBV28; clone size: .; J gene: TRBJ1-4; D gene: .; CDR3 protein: CASSTPGLSNEKLFF; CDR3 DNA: TGTGCCAGCAGTACACCGGGACTGTCTAATGAAAAACTGTTTTTT
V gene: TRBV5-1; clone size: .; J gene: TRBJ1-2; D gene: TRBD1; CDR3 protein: CASSSGQGPRPYGYTF; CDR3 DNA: TGCGCCAGCAGCTCGGGACAGGGACCGAGACCCTATGGCTACACCTTC
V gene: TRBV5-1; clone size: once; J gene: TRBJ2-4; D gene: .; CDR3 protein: CASSLGLAKNIQYF; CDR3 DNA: TGCGCCAGCAGCTTGGGACTAGCCAAAAACATTCAGTACTTC
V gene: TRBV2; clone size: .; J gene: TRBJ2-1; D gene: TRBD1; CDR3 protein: CASRPGTVYNEQFF; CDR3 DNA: TGTGCCAGCAGGCCTGGGACAGTATACAATGAGCAGTTCTTC
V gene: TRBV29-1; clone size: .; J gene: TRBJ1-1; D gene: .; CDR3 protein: CSVQVPMNTEAFF; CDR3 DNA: TGCAGCGTTCAGGTCCCTATGAACACTGAAGCTTTCTTT
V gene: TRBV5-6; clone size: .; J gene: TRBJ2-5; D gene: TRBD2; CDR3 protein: CASSLTASGYQETQYF; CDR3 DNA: TGTGCCAGCAGTCTTACGGCTAGCGGTTACCAAGAGACCCAGTACTTC
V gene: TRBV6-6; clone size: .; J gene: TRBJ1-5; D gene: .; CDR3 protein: CASSYGNQPQHF; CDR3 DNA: TGTGCCAGCAGTTACGGGAATCAGCCCCAGCATTTT
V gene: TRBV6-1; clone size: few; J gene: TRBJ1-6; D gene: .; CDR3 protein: CASSESSRPPQLNSPLHF; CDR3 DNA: TGTGCCAGCAGTGAGTCCTCAAGGCCCCCTCAACTAAATTCACCCCTCCACTTT
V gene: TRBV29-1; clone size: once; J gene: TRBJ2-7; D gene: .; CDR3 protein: CSVGGFYEQYF; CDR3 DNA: TGCAGCGTTGGGGGGTTTTACGAGCAGTACTTC
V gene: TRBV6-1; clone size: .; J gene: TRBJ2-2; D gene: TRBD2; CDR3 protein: CASSEFGLGNTGELFF; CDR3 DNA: TGTGCCAGCAGTGAATTCGGACTAGGGAACACCGGGGAGCTGTTTTTT
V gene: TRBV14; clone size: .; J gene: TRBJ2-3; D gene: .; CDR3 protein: CASSPGLVTDTQYF; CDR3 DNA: TGTGCCAGCAGCCCGGGACTTGTTACAGATACGCAGTATTTT
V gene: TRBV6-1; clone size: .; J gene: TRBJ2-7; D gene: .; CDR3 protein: CASSEARVEYF; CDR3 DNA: TGTGCCAGCAGTGAAGCGAGGGTAGAGTACTTC
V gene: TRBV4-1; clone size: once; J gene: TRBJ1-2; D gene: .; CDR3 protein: CASSPVRGRYGYTF; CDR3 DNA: TGCGCCAGCAGCCCGGTCCGGGGGAGGTATGGCTACACCTTC
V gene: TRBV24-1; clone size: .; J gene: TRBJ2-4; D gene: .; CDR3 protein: CATSVTGEANIQYF; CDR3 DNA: TGTGCCACCAGTGTCACGGGAGAGGCGAACATTCAGTACTTC
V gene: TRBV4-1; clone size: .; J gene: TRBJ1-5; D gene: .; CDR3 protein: CASSAWQGTGQPQHF; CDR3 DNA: TGCGCCAGCAGCGCGTGGCAGGGAACGGGTCAGCCCCAGCATTTT
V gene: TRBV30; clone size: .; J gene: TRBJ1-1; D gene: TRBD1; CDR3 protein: CACSTGANTEAFF; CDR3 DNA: TGTGCCTGTTCGACAGGGGCCAACACTGAAGCTTTCTTT
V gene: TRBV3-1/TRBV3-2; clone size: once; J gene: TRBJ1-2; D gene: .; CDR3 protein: CASSQELVGGYTF; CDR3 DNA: TGTGCCAGCAGCCAAGAATTGGTTGGTGGCTACACCTTC
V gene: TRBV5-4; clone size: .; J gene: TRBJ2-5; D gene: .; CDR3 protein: CASSLTAGGETQYF; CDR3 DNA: TGTGCCAGCAGCTTAACAGCGGGCGGGGAGACCCAGTACTTC
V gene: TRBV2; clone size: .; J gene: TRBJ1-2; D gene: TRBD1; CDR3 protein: CASRQGSYGYTF; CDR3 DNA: TGTGCCAGCAGACAGGGGAGCTATGGCTACACCTTC
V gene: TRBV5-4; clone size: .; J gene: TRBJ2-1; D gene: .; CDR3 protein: CASGPVRVISYNEQFF; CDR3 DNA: TGTGCCAGCGGGCCGGTCAGGGTGATTTCCTACAATGAGCAGTTCTTC